Listed here are 20 T cell receptor beta chains from one sample, sequenced in a study of cytotoxic CD8 clonotypes in ibrutinib-treated CLL. This table comes from immunoSEQ multiplex PCR, and its TCRdb copy is limited to in-frame clones, with some not included. This sample has some 140,000 clones, with less than 95% found just once. Sequenced material: PBMCs, taken after 12 months of ibrutinib treatment. The origin of the receptors is a human donor with chronic lymphocytic leukemia.

The chain has TRBV29-1 and TRBJ2-2, with TRBD2 matching 7 bases. The CDR3 covers 14 residues. J lost 0 bases, V lost 8 bases, and 6 bases had no gene match. Germline V lookup: CDR1 SQVTM, CDR2 ANQGSEA. The DNA for the CDR3 is TGCAGCACAAGGGGAGGGCCGAACACCGGGGAGCTGTTTTTT. It specifies CSTRGGPNTGELFF.

Regarding this clone: The same CDR3 arises from other DNA sequences in this sample as well. V usage is TRBV18 and J usage is TRBJ2-5, with D perhaps TRBD1 (6 bases). Germline V gives CDR1 KGHSH, CDR2 LQKENI. V gave up 6 bases and J gave up 4 bases, with 12 bases separating them. This CDR3 comprises 13 residues. CDR3 nucleotide sequence: TGTGCCAGCTCCCGCGGACAGCTAGAGACCCAGTACTTC. This encodes CASSRGQLETQYF.

The chain is built from TRBV9 and TRBJ2-7; D might be TRBD1 (6 bases). In germline, CDR1 is SGDLS, CDR2 YYNGEE. The CDR3 loop spans 14 amino acids. The germline V and J ends were trimmed by 0 bases and 2 bases, with 9 bases remaining between them. For the CDR3, the DNA is TGTGCCAGCAGCGTAGGCGAGGGGGCCTACGAGCAGTACTTC. Amino acid sequence: CASSVGEGAYEQYF.

The chain is built from TRBV7-9 and TRBJ2-2; 9 bases are a match to TRBD1. Germline values: CDR1 SEHNR, CDR2 FQNEAQ (reference sequence). The CDR3 runs 15 residues. V trimming: 5 bases; J trimming: 7 bases; junction bases outside the gene matches: 8. The DNA for the CDR3 is TGTGCCAGCAGCCCCGGGACAGGGAATAACGGGGAGCTGTTTTTT. Its protein is CASSPGTGNNGELFF.

The J gene is TRBJ2-7, the V gene TRBV27; TRBD1 is a possible D gene (7 bases). The CDR3 runs to 14 residues. V lost 5 bases and J lost 4, with 15 bases in between. Germline lookup yields CDR1 MNHEY and CDR2 SMNVEV (reference sequence). CDR3 protein: CASSRIRGAYEQYF. CDR3 DNA sequence: TGTGCCAGCAGTAGAATCAGGGGGGCATACGAGCAGTACTTC.

The chain couples TRBV6-1 to TRBJ1-5; 10 bases map to TRBD1. V trimming: 7 bases; J trimming: 4 bases; junction bases outside the gene matches: 7. Per germline, CDR1 MNHNS and CDR2 SASEGT. There are 15 residues in the CDR3. CDR3 in amino acids: CASMSWDRGNQPQHF. The CDR3 DNA is TGTGCCAGCATGTCGTGGGACAGGGGAAATCAGCCCCAGCATTTT.

The chain has TRBV27 and TRBJ1-4, with D maybe TRBD1 (5 bases). Germline V lookup: CDR1 MNHEY, CDR2 SMNVEV (reference sequence). V was shortened by 0 bases and J by 4 bases, with 6 bases between the two germline ends. This CDR3 spans 14 amino acids. The CDR3 nucleotides are TGTGCCAGCAGTTTATCAGGGGTTAATGAAAAACTGTTTTTT. Protein: CASSLSGVNEKLFF.

The chain couples TRBV27 to TRBJ2-1; D assignment may be TRBD1 or TRBD2 (6 bases each). Germline V CDR1 and CDR2: MNHEY, SMNVEV (reference sequence). The CDR3 totals 13 residues. Trimming shortened V by 7 bases and J by 5 bases, and 12 bases separated the two germline ends. Written as DNA, the CDR3 is TGTGCCAGCACCGGGGGCATTCACAATGAGCAGTTCTTC. This translates into CASTGGIHNEQFF.

This chain joins TRBV5-4 and TRBJ2-2; no definite D call. The CDR3 totals 14 residues. V was pared by 1 base and J by 6 bases, with 10 bases between. The germline V gene has CDR1 SGHNT and CDR2 YYREEE (reference sequence). CDR3 amino acids: CASSLWLASGELFF. The CDR3 nucleotides read TGTGCCAGCAGCTTGTGGCTCGCCTCCGGGGAGCTGTTTTTT.

The chain joins TRBV27 to TRBJ2-7; D possibly uses TRBD1 or TRBD2 (5 bases each). The CDR3 is made up of 15 amino acids. From germline, CDR1 is MNHEY and CDR2 SMNVEV (reference sequence). The V end was cut by 3 bases, the J end by 1 base, with 13 bases between. The CDR3 DNA is TGTGCCAGCAGTTTGTCTCCGGGACGGTCCTACGAGCAGTACTTC. It translates to CASSLSPGRSYEQYF.

The chain couples TRBV5-1 to TRBJ2-1; weak D call: TRBD2 (5 bases). Germline values: CDR1 SGHRS, CDR2 YFSETQ. The CDR3 is 14 residues long. V gave up 1 base and J gave up 4 bases, with 9 bases separating them. CDR3 DNA: TGCGCCAGCAGCTTGATGGACTCTTACAATGAGCAGTTCTTC. Its protein is CASSLMDSYNEQFF.

The V and J genes are TRBV14 and TRBJ1-3; D is unclear. V was cut by 1 base and J by 0 bases, with 13 bases left in between. Germline V gives CDR1 SGHDN, CDR2 FVKESK. This CDR3 region has 17 residues. CDR3 coding DNA: TGTGCCAGCAGCCAAGGAGGAACGGCGATCTCTGGAAACACCATATATTTT. Its translation is CASSQGGTAISGNTIYF.

The chain recombines TRBV7-6 with TRBJ2-7, with 10 bases matching TRBD1. The V and J ends lost 0 bases and 11 bases, in that order; junction bases with no gene match: 16. Germline V gene lookup returns CDR1 SGHVS and CDR2 FNYEAQ. CDR3 length: 17 residues. This CDR3 reads CASSLAVRDPGTGAKYF. The CDR3 DNA follows: TGTGCCAGCAGCTTAGCGGTGCGAGATCCCGGGACAGGGGCCAAGTACTTC. Combining the CDR3 with reference TRBV7-6 and TRBJ2-7 gives the whole variable domain GAGVSQSPRYKVTKRGQDVALRCDPISGHVSLYWYRQALGQGPEFLTYFNYEAQQDKSGLPNDRFSAERPEGSISTLTIQRTEQRDSAMYRCASSLAVRDPGTGAKYFGPGTRLTVT.

The rearrangement links TRBV4-1 to TRBJ2-1, with D maybe TRBD2 (6 bases). The CDR3 totals 16 residues. Germline CDR1 and CDR2: MGHRA and YSYEKL. Trimming shortened V by 1 base and J by 3 bases, and 13 bases separated the two germline ends. Here the CDR3 DNA reads TGCGCCAGCAGCCAAGCTCTTGCGGAGGGCTACAATGAGCAGTTCTTC. Residues: CASSQALAEGYNEQFF.

V is TRBV28 and J is TRBJ2-1; D gene unclear. Germline V lookup: CDR1 MDHEN, CDR2 SYDVKM. Trimming removed 8 bases at V and 11 bases at J, with 16 bases between. The CDR3 runs 12 residues. The CDR3 DNA follows: TGTGCCAGCTCGGTGGTCAGCCGACAGCAGTTCTTC. Translating gives CASSVVSRQQFF.

V gene TRBV11-2 combines with J gene TRBJ2-5, with no clear D. With 1 base removed from V and 2 bases from J, the gap between germline ends came to 8 bases. The CDR3 length is 14 residues. Germline values: CDR1 SGHAT, CDR2 FQNNGV. CDR3: CASSLGLVQETQYF. The DNA for the CDR3 is TGTGCCAGCAGCTTAGGGCTAGTACAAGAGACCCAGTACTTC.

This clone occurred a few times. The rearrangement links TRBV5-1 to TRBJ1-3; TRBD1 matches at 7 bases. The germline gives CDR1 SGHRS, CDR2 YFSETQ. V lost 3 bases to trimming and J lost 7 bases; unmatched junction nucleotides: 7. This CDR3 comprises 14 residues. The CDR3 loop is CASSSRTGPNTIYF. The CDR3 nucleotides are TGCGCCAGCAGCTCGAGGACAGGCCCCAACACCATATATTTT. The whole variable domain, filled in from reference TRBV5-1 and TRBJ1-3, reads KAGVTQTPRYLIKTRGQQVTLSCSPISGHRSVSWYQQTPGQGLQFLFEYFSETQRNKGNFPGRFSGRQFSNSRSEMNVSTLELGDSALYLCASSSRTGPNTIYFGEGSWLTVV.

This clone was picked up one time. V gene TRBV7-9 combines with J gene TRBJ1-4, with 10 bases identical to TRBD1. Germline V gene lookup returns CDR1 SEHNR and CDR2 FQNEAQ (reference sequence). With V trimmed by 4 bases and J by 8 bases, 4 bases remained unmatched. CDR3 length: 14 residues. This chain's CDR3 is CASSSRDRGEKLFF. The CDR3 DNA sequence: TGTGCCAGCAGCTCCCGGGACAGGGGAGAAAAACTGTTTTTT. Supplemented by reference TRBV7-9 and TRBJ1-4, the full variable domain reads DTGVSQNPRHKITKRGQNVTFRCDPISEHNRLYWYRQTLGQGPEFLTYFQNEAQLEKSRLLSDRFSAERPKGSFSTLEIQRTEQGDSAMYLCASSSRDRGEKLFFGSGTQLSVL.

The gene calls are TRBV19 and TRBJ1-5; D unresolved. Germline V gene lookup returns CDR1 LNHDA and CDR2 SQIVND (reference sequence). V gave up 7 bases and J gave up 1 base, with 11 bases separating them. The CDR3 totals 14 residues. This CDR3 reads CASMEGYSNQPQHF. CDR3 in DNA: TGTGCCAGTATGGAGGGATACAGCAATCAGCCCCAGCATTTT.

A note on this clone: Different DNA sequences within this sample yield the same CDR3. The chain combines TRBV2 with TRBJ2-7; 7 bases match TRBD1. Germline trimming cut 3 bases from V and 2 bases from J; bases unmatched to any gene: 4. In germline, CDR1 is SNHLY, CDR2 FYNNEI. This CDR3 has 14 residues. CDR3 region: CASSEGTVPYEQYF. DNA for the CDR3: TGTGCCAGCAGTGAGGGGACAGTACCCTACGAGCAGTACTTC. The whole variable domain, remainder taken from reference TRBV2 and TRBJ2-7, is EPEVTQTPSHQVTQMGQEVILRCVPISNHLYFYWYRQILGQKVEFLVSFYNNEISEKSEIFDDQFSVERPDGSNFTLKIRSTKLEDSAMYFCASSEGTVPYEQYFGPGTRLTVT.